The T cell receptor (beta chain) described here comes from a study of blood T cell repertoires in COVID-19. Whole-study context: Samples of COVID-19 (acute and convalescent) were obtained from the United States, Italy and Spain.

This clone appeared once. The CDR3 totals 16 residues. Germline V gives CDR1 LGHNT, CDR2 FRNRAP. J was trimmed by 5 bases and V by 2 bases; bases with no gene match: 9. Sequencing was performed with immunoSEQ multiplex PCR; in TCRdb, only in-frame clones are kept and a portion is missing. Seen here are 160,000 or so clones, under 90% observed once, and the top ten hold 3% to 3.5%. Across about two dozen US areas, participants ranged in age from about 18 to 100 years. This chain connects TRBV12-5 to TRBJ1-5, with 7 bases aligning to TRBD1. The source is a woman aged 60-75 years who had recovered from COVID-19. The sample consisted of PBMCs or T cells enriched from blood (not recorded which). CDR3: CASGLLRNRGYQPQHF. CDR3 DNA sequence: TGTGCTAGTGGTTTGTTGCGTAACAGGGGATATCAGCCCCAGCATTTT. Using reference TRBV12-5 and TRBJ1-5 for the parts outside the CDR3, the full variable domain is DARVTQTPRHKVTEMGQEVTMRCQPILGHNTVFWYRQTMMQGLELLAYFRNRAPLDDSGMPKDRFSAEMPDATLATLKIQPSEPRDSAVYFCASGLLRNRGYQPQHFGDGTRLSIL.